This TCR beta chain originates from a study of graft-versus-host responses after intestinal transplantation. The assay was immunoSEQ multiplex PCR, and TCRdb's table has in-frame clones only and misses some. The repertoire has 3,500 to 4,000 clones, less than 45% of them found once; the top ten carry approximately 6.8%. Plating combined about 200,000 CFSE-labeled responder cells with about 200,000 irradiated, violet-dye-labeled stimulator cells. Whole-study results and caveats: Patients with graft-donor T cell macrochimerism had high graft-versus-host to host-versus-graft clonal ratios in allografts.

The V end lost 5 bases, the J end lost 3 bases, and 14 bases lay between the germline ends. CDR1 and CDR2 (germline): PRHDT, FYEKMQ (reference sequence). The CDR3 runs 15 residues. Sequenced material: alloreactive CD8+ T cells from a mixed lymphocyte reaction culture, taken before transplantation. Described subset: CFSE-low proliferating T cells sorted from approximately six-day pre-transplant mixed lymphocyte reaction (GvH or HvG direction). The clonotype was recovered from a human patient who was an organ donor for intestinal transplantation. The chain joins TRBV13 to TRBJ2-1; D is uncertain. The CDR3 DNA is TGTGCCAGCAGCACCGGTGGGCGAGACTACAATGAGCAGTTCTTC. Its translation: CASSTGGRDYNEQFF.